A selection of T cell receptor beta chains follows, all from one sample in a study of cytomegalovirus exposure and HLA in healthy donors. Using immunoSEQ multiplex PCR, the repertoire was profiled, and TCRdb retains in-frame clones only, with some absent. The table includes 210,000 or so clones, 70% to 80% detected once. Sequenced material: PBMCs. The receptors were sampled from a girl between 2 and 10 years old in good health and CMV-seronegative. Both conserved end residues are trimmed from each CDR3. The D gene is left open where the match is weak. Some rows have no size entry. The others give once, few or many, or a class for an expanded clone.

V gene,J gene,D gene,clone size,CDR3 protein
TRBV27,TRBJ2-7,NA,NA,ASSRRGGNEQY
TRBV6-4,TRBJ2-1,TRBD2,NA,ASSDGTSGDNEQF
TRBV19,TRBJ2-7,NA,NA,ASSIGQVQQQY
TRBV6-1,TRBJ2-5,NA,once,ASSETWDIRETQY
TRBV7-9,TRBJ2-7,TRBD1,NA,ASSTRDKGADEQY
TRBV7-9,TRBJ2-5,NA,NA,ASSPTLRTAPWETQY
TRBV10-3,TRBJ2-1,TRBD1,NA,ASEGQGSYNEQF
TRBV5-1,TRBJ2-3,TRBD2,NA,ASSAGLAIGDTQY
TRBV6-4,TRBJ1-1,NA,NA,ASRLQGTGTEAF
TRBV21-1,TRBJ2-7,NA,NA,ASSDRPGLAGNSYEQY
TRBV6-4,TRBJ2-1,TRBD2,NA,ASSAAGGYEQF
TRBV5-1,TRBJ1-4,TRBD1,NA,ASSRGQGNEKLF
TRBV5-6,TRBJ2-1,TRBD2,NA,ASSFVPGLAGGPYNEQF
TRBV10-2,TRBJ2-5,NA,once,ASALYETQY
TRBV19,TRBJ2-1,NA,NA,ASSDLYSDHEQF
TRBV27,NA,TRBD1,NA,ASRTGKAHEQY
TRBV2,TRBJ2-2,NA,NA,ASSADRAGTGELF
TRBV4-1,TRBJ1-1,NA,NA,ASSQVSALEAF
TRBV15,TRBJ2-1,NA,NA,ATSRVGRGSNEQF
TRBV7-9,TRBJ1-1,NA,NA,SSSFTGSEAF
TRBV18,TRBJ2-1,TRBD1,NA,ASSAGTGSGNEQF
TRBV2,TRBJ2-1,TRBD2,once,ASRLGLAGGYSYNEQF
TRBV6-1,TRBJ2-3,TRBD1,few,ASSEGTGADTQY
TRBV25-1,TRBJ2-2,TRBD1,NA,AARDRDRGGELF
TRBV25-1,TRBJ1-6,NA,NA,ASSFILSGSPLH
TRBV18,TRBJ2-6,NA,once,ASSPRSGDNSGANVLT
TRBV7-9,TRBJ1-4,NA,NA,ASSLVGGEKLF
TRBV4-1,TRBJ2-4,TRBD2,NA,ASTPSGGGKNIQY
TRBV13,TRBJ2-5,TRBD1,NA,ASSYGTGGETQY
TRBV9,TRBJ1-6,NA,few,ASSVGPPGGGENSPLH
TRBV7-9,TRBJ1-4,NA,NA,SSSTTRQANEKLF
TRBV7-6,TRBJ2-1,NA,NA,ASSLLGSGPGYNEQF
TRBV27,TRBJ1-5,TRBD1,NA,ASGPDRGANQPQH
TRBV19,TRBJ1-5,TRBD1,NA,ASSWGQGANQPQH
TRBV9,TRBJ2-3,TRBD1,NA,ASSPQGPRSTDTQY